The present T cell receptor beta chain was sequenced within a study of T cell responses to AZD1222 COVID-19 vaccine. V lost 4 bases to trimming and J lost 5 bases; unmatched junction nucleotides: 10. The CDR3 is 15 residues long. Germline-derived CDR1 and CDR2 are SQVTM and ANQGSEA. In regard to this clone: Its matching antigen is unknown.

Broader study findings: Only a handful of AZD1222 recipients, more than 5 in all, had baseline seropositivity. Repertoire collection took place solely once the T cell response had peaked.

Produced via immunoSEQ multiplex PCR; TCRdb's table is partial and in-frame only. The sample consists of more than 140,000 clones, roughly 90% of them appearing once. The sequences come from peripheral blood, collected on day 0 of AZD1222 vaccination. This chain uses TRBV29-1 with TRBJ2-1, with 8 bases fitting TRBD2. The receptor was derived from an adult in good health. CDR3 residues: CSVAPSGSFNNEQFF. In DNA, the CDR3 is TGCAGCGTTGCCCCTAGCGGGTCCTTTAACAATGAGCAGTTCTTC.